These 4 T cell receptor beta chains originate from one sample sequenced in a study of ipilimumab plus nivolumab after autologous stem cell transplantation (dated by TCRdb to about 2021). The library relied on the immunoSEQ multiplex PCR assay. TCRdb obtained this table from immuneACCESS and retained in-frame rearrangements with V and J assigned. These tables miss some clones; where compared with another copy, unresolved V genes account for less than half of the shortfall, and the remainder is unexplained. The sample records 20,000 to 30,000 clones, about 86% of which are singletons. 5.2% of the sample rests with the top ten. The sequenced sample was PBMCs, obtained in a trial of ipilimumab plus nivolumab as post-transplant consolidation. Receptors were obtained from a male donor with diffuse large B-cell lymphoma.

The chain uses TRBV4-2 and TRBJ2-1; 7 bases are shared with TRBD2. Losses at the gene ends were 1 base for V and 9 bases for J; bases not matched to a gene: 3. The CDR3 length is 13 residues. Germline V gives CDR1 LGHNA, CDR2 YNFKEQ. In DNA, the CDR3 is TGTGCCAGCAGCCAAGTGCGGGGGAGTGAGCAGTTCTTC. It specifies CASSQVRGSEQFF.

CDR3 region: CASSPGERGPLETQYF. CDR3 DNA: TGCGCCAGCAGCCCCGGGGAGCGGGGCCCTCTGGAGACCCAGTACTTC. The rearrangement joins TRBV5-1 to TRBJ2-5, with 7 bases matching TRBD2. This CDR3 has 16 amino acids. With 4 bases clipped from V and 5 bases from J, the junction kept 14 bases outside the gene matches. The germline V gene has CDR1 SGHRS and CDR2 YFSETQ.

The rearrangement uses TRBV7-9 and TRBJ1-5, with 8 bases lining up with TRBD1. This CDR3 spans 16 amino acids. Germline loops: CDR1 SEHNR, CDR2 FQNEAQ (reference sequence). Trimming removed 4 bases from V and 6 bases from J; junction bases left unmatched: 11. The CDR3 coding sequence is TGTGCCAGCAGCTCAACTCGGGTCACAGGGGGTCAGCCCCAGCATTTT. Translation gives CASSSTRVTGGQPQHF.

The chain has TRBV2 and TRBJ2-3; D is perhaps TRBD1 (6 bases). In germline, CDR1 is SNHLY, CDR2 FYNNEI. With 9 bases removed from V and 3 bases from J, the gap between germline ends came to 10 bases. The CDR3 runs 12 residues. The CDR3 bases are TGTGCCAGAACCGACAGGACAGATACGCAGTATTTT. The encoded protein is CARTDRTDTQYF.